Described below is a single T cell receptor (beta chain) sequence and its context. A much bigger clone sits one base away, suggesting this may be a read error. As to time point: patch test 2, 6 weeks after DPC sensitization. Treatment indicated: therapeutic diphenylcyclopropenone sensitization with weekly scalp DPC. Ahead of applying each patch test, blood was sampled. The data belong to a study of human T cells and chemical hapten exposure. Unique molecular identifiers were attached to individual cDNA molecules during library preparation. TCRdb reanalysed the RACE reads using MiXCR and keeps one entry per CDR3 protein. The data hold about 40,000 distinct CDR3 sequences, with 3% to 3.5% observed a single time. The germline V gene has CDR1 MGHDK and CDR2 SYGVNS. CDR3 length equals 13 residues.

This chain uses TRBV25-1 with TRBJ1-1; D gene unclear. The clonotype originates from a man in his forties with alopecia areata. Some clones in this sample may be carry-over from other donors' samples. The sequenced sample was whole blood, obtained in connection with sensitization to the hapten diphenylcyclopropenone (DPC). The CDR3 protein is CVSGRAEGTEAFF. The CDR3, as DNA: TGTGTCAGCGGCCGGGCCGAGGGCACTGAAGCTTTCTTT.